Sequencing of this T cell receptor (beta chain) was carried out in a study of blood T cell repertoires in COVID-19. Overall study context: Samples came from the United States, Italy and Spain, spanning acute and convalescent COVID-19. Sources were T cells, B-cell-depleted T cells, or PBMCs; the material itself was cDNA or gDNA.

In the authors' workflow: Using reference gene primer amplification, nucleated cell counts were estimated. Clones were read by immunoSEQ multiplex PCR, and TCRdb kept only the in-frame ones, dropping some. From that table come the V and J calls and clone size; the DNA was used to work out D and trimming. The sample contains roughly 30,000 clones, approximately 81% of which appear only once. Looked up from germline, CDR1 is SGHRS and CDR2 is YFSETQ. Trimming removed 4 bases at V and 1 base at J, with 8 bases between. This CDR3 has 13 amino acids. The receptor comes from a man older than 75 with active COVID-19. The rearrangement uses TRBV5-1 and TRBJ2-5; D might be TRBD1 (5 bases). Sequenced material: peripheral blood. For the CDR3, the DNA is TGCGCCAGCAGCGAGCAGGGCCAAGAGACCCAGTACTTC. Its protein product is CASSEQGQETQYF.